These 4 T cell receptor beta chains originate from one sample sequenced in a study of cytomegalovirus exposure and HLA in healthy donors. The study ran its PCR with 60 Vbeta and 13 Jbeta primers. The repertoire was sequenced with immunoSEQ multiplex PCR; TCRdb's copy has only in-frame clones and lacks some. Of 85,000 to 120,000 clones in the sample, 75% were seen once. Input material: PBMCs. The receptors here all came from a male donor in good health and CMV-seropositive.

The CDR3 loop reads CSAQGGIAFF. Here the CDR3 DNA reads TGCAGTGCCCAGGGTGGGATCGCGTTCTTC. This sequence joins TRBV20-1 and TRBJ2-1, with a tentative D call TRBD1 (5 bases). In germline, CDR1 is DFQATT, CDR2 SNEGSKA (reference sequence). The CDR3 runs 10 residues. V dropped 6 bases and J dropped 15 bases, with 15 bases sitting between them.

The V and J genes are TRBV5-4 and TRBJ1-2; tentative D call: TRBD1 (5 bases). CDR1 and CDR2 from the germline V gene are SGHNT and YYREEE (reference sequence). V shed 4 bases and J shed 0 bases, with 13 bases lying between them. The CDR3 has 15 amino acids. CDR3 coding DNA: TGTGCCAGCAGCGTGGCGGGGGTAACTAACTATGGCTACACCTTC. Amino acids: CASSVAGVTNYGYTF.

This clone appeared once. The chain carries TRBV19 and TRBJ1-2; D remains unclear. The V gene lost 3 bases and the J gene lost 4 bases, with 6 bases spanning the gap. Germline V CDR1 and CDR2: LNHDA, SQIVND (reference sequence). The CDR3 runs 12 residues. CDR3 protein: CASSMASYGYTF. CDR3 DNA sequence: TGTGCCAGTAGTATGGCCAGCTATGGCTACACCTTC. The variable domain in full, completed from reference TRBV19 and TRBJ1-2, reads DGGITQSPKYLFRKEGQNVTLSCEQNLNHDAMYWYRQDPGQGLRLIYYSQIVNDFQKGDIAEGYSVSREKKESFPLTVTSAQKNPTAFYLCASSMASYGYTFGSGTRLTVV.

The chain employs TRBV27 and TRBJ2-2, with no clear D. V was clipped by 5 bases and J by 4 bases, with 5 bases between them. Per germline, CDR1 MNHEY and CDR2 SMNVEV (reference sequence). The CDR3 has 12 residues. Written as DNA, the CDR3 is TGTGCCAGCAGTCCATCCACCGGGGAGCTGTTTTTT. This codes for CASSPSTGELFF.